This T cell receptor (beta chain) was retrieved from a study of response to subunit inactivated influenza vaccine. The study, taken as a whole, reports: Authors suggested each seasonal influenza vaccination recruits few new T cells.

CDR3 length equals 17 residues. The germline CDR1 and CDR2 sequences are SGHVS and FQNEAQ. Only one count was recorded for this clonotype. Its antigen is as yet unknown. The junction and the germline gene differ at one end; a read error may be behind it. TCRdb reprocessed the RT-PCR reads via MiXCR and lists one record per CDR3 protein. The repertoire holds 450,000 to 600,000 distinct CDR3 sequences, with 16% as singletons. This chain links TRBV7-8 with TRBJ2-5; 9 bases fit TRBD1. Sequenced here: CD4+ T cells sorted from PBMCs, sampled approximately 25 months after vaccination. This TCR was sampled from a man aged 50 to 69 who received an inactivated influenza vaccine. The DNA of the CDR3 is TGTGCCAGCAGCTTGGGGGGGACAGGGCCTTCCCAAGAGACCCAGCACTTC. Translated, it gives CASSLGGTGPSQETQHF.